This T cell receptor delta chain is from a study of Vδ1+ human thymocytes. The study, taken as a whole, reports: Thymic TRG and TRD repertoires appeared highly polyclonal.

Sequences come from RNA converted to cDNA by reverse transcription. CDR3 amplicons came from multiplex PCR with pooled V-gene forward and constant-region reverse primers. TCRdb redid clone calling on the multiplex PCR reads using CATT. The sample holds about 55,000 delta-chain clones, 15% seen once. As to this clone: Its antigen is still unknown.

CDR1 is TSWWSYY and CDR2 is QGS in the germline V gene. The CDR3 extends over 24 amino acids. With 0 bases clipped from V and 8 bases from J, the junction kept 32 bases outside the gene matches. Sequenced sample: Vdelta1+ gamma-delta thymocytes from the thymus. Subset defined: FACS-sorted CD3+ TCRalphabeta- TCRVdelta1+ TCRVdelta2- thymocytes. J is TRDJ1 and V is TRDV1; 11 bases are shared with TRDD3. The sequence derives from a boy under two years old who had congenital heart surgery. Here the CDR3 reads CALGELCPAFLRDTKLLGDKKLIF. CDR3 bases: TGTGCTCTTGGGGAACTTTGCCCCGCCTTCCTACGTGATACTAAGTTACTGGGGGATAAGAAACTCATCTTT.